This passage covers 15 T cell receptor beta chains from one sample sequenced in a study of control samples from healthy donors and cancer patients. Assay: immunoSEQ multiplex PCR; the TCRdb copy retains only in-frame clones and omits some. The profile shows some 130,000 clones, approximately 90% of them singletons. The sample consisted of blood. These receptors came from a young man in good health.

The chain links TRBV11-2 to TRBJ2-2, with a tentative D call TRBD2 (6 bases). Per germline, CDR1 SGHAT and CDR2 FQNNGV. The CDR3 is made up of 15 amino acids. Trimming took off 4 bases at V and 4 bases at J, with 13 bases between the two ends. Here the CDR3 DNA reads TGTGCCAGCAGCTGGGATCGAGCGGGCACCGGGGAGCTGTTTTTT. Protein: CASSWDRAGTGELFF. Using reference TRBV11-2 and TRBJ2-2 for the parts outside the CDR3, the full variable domain is EAGVAQSPRYKIIEKRQSVAFWCNPISGHATLYWYQQILGQGPKLLIQFQNNGVVDDSQLPKDRFSAERLKGVDSTLKIQPAKLEDSAVYLCASSWDRAGTGELFFGEGSRLTVL.

DNA for the CDR3: TGTGCCACCAGTGATAGGACAAACCAGCAGTATTTT. Amino acids: CATSDRTNQQYF. V and J are TRBV24-1 and TRBJ2-3; D is possibly TRBD1 (5 bases). Trimming shortened V by 3 bases and J by 11 bases, and 11 bases separated the two germline ends. This CDR3 contains 12 residues. Germline assignment: CDR1 KGHDR and CDR2 SFDVKD.

This chain links TRBV7-9 with TRBJ2-1; D gene uncertain. This CDR3 comprises 12 residues. V lost 3 bases, J lost 10 bases, and 10 bases lay in between. Germline loops: CDR1 SEHNR, CDR2 FQNEAQ (reference sequence). In nucleotides, the CDR3 is TGTGCCAGCAGCTTCTCTCCCCCAGAGCAGTTCTTC. It specifies CASSFSPPEQFF.

This clone was counted only a few times. CDR3 sequence: CASSLNRPDAEAFF. In nucleotides, the CDR3 is TGTGCCAGCAGCTTAAACCGGCCGGATGCTGAAGCTTTCTTT. The chain uses TRBV11-2 and TRBJ1-1; D is unclear. V dropped 2 bases and J dropped 6 bases, with 13 bases sitting between them. The V gene's germline CDR1 is SGHAT and CDR2 FQNNGV. This CDR3 has 14 residues.

The CDR3 here is CAWSGDSSNQPQHF. CDR3 DNA: TGTGCCTGGAGCGGGGACAGCAGCAATCAGCCCCAGCATTTT. The chain joins TRBV30 to TRBJ1-5; TRBD1 matches at 7 bases. Germline trimming cut 3 bases from V and 1 base from J; bases unmatched to any gene: 3. Germline V gene lookup returns CDR1 GTSNPN and CDR2 SVGIG (reference sequence). The CDR3 extends over 14 amino acids.

V and J are TRBV19 and TRBJ2-1; TRBD1 aligns across 10 bases. Trimming at V came to 8 bases and at J to 7 bases, leaving 8 bases not matched to a gene. Germline V gene data show CDR1 as LNHDA and CDR2 as SQIVND (reference sequence). The CDR3 spans 14 residues. The CDR3 coding sequence is TGTGCCAGTTCCCTCCGGGACAGGGGTAATGAGCAGTTCTTC. This encodes CASSLRDRGNEQFF.

This chain joins TRBV3-1 (or the pseudogene TRBV3-2) and TRBJ2-4; possibly TRBD1 for D (6 bases). V lost 1 base and J 2 bases, leaving 12 bases between the germline ends. CDR3 length equals 16 residues. CDR1 and CDR2 (germline): LGHDT, YNNKEL (reference sequence). The CDR3 DNA reads as TGTGCCAGCAGCCAAGGGCCCACAGGGTCCAAAAACATTCAGTACTTC. Encoded protein: CASSQGPTGSKNIQYF.

Here the CDR3 reads CASSSDRSVAEKLFF. DNA for the CDR3: TGTGCCAGCAGTTCAGACAGATCTGTGGCTGAAAAACTGTTTTTT. The chain recombines TRBV6-6 with TRBJ1-4, with a tentative D call TRBD1 (5 bases). Germline V lookup: CDR1 MNHNY, CDR2 SVGAGI (reference sequence). The CDR3 has 15 amino acids. The germline V and J ends were trimmed by 4 bases and 7 bases, with 16 bases remaining between them.

The chain recombines TRBV30 with TRBJ1-1, with a tentative D call TRBD1 (5 bases). V shed 4 bases and J shed 4 bases, with 16 bases lying between them. The CDR3 is 14 amino acids. Germline-derived CDR1 and CDR2 are GTSNPN and SVGIG (reference sequence). CDR3 loop: CAWNFRRDRTEAFF. DNA for the CDR3: TGTGCCTGGAATTTCCGCAGGGATCGCACTGAAGCTTTCTTT. The variable domain in full, completed from reference TRBV30 and TRBJ1-1, reads SQTIHQWPATLVQPVGSPLSLECTVEGTSNPNLYWYRQAAGRGLQLLFYSVGIGQISSEVPQNLSASRPQDRQFILSSKKLLLSDSGFYLCAWNFRRDRTEAFFGQGTRLTVV.

V gene TRBV29-1 combines with J gene TRBJ2-5; 7 bases line up with TRBD2. Germline lookup yields CDR1 SQVTM and CDR2 ANQGSEA. V was pared by 4 bases and J by 6 bases, with 8 bases of the junction left unmatched. The length of the CDR3 is 13 residues. For the CDR3, the DNA is TGCAGCGTTGGGGTTAGCGGGCCTAAGACCCAGTACTTC. This translates into CSVGVSGPKTQYF. Looking up the rest from reference TRBV29-1 and TRBJ2-5 gives the full variable domain: SAVISQKPSRDICQRGTSLTIQCQVDSQVTMMFWYRQQPGQSLTLIATANQGSEATYESGFVIDKFPISRPNLTFSTLTVSNMSPEDSSIYLCSVGVSGPKTQYFGPGTRLLVL.

This chain connects TRBV11-2 to TRBJ2-7, with 8 nucleotides matching TRBD1. The CDR3 has 14 residues. V lost 5 bases to trimming and J lost 5 bases; unmatched junction nucleotides: 8. The germline CDR1 and CDR2 sequences are SGHAT and FQNNGV. Here the CDR3 DNA reads TGTGCCAGCAGCGCCCGGACAGGGCGAGACGAGCAGTACTTC. This codes for CASSARTGRDEQYF. The variable domain in full, with the rest retrieved from reference TRBV11-2 and TRBJ2-7, is EAGVAQSPRYKIIEKRQSVAFWCNPISGHATLYWYQQILGQGPKLLIQFQNNGVVDDSQLPKDRFSAERLKGVDSTLKIQPAKLEDSAVYLCASSARTGRDEQYFGPGTRLTVT.

The chain has TRBV5-1 and TRBJ1-1; 7 nucleotides agree with TRBD1. J gave up 4 bases and V 0 bases, and 3 bases lay outside the gene matches. CDR1 and CDR2 from the germline V gene are SGHRS and YFSETQ. The CDR3 loop spans 14 amino acids. CDR3 region: CASSLGQGITEAFF. CDR3 nucleotides: TGCGCCAGCAGCTTGGGACAGGGTATCACTGAAGCTTTCTTT. Based on the CDR3 plus reference TRBV5-1 and TRBJ1-1, the full variable domain is KAGVTQTPRYLIKTRGQQVTLSCSPISGHRSVSWYQQTPGQGLQFLFEYFSETQRNKGNFPGRFSGRQFSNSRSEMNVSTLELGDSALYLCASSLGQGITEAFFGQGTRLTVV.

The chain recombines TRBV27 with TRBJ2-3, with no clear D. Trimming took 6 bases from V and 1 from J, leaving 14 bases between them. Germline CDR1 and CDR2: MNHEY and SMNVEV (reference sequence). The CDR3 length is 15 residues. The CDR3 sequence is CASSPAGGGTDTQYF. CDR3 in DNA: TGTGCCAGCAGCCCTGCTGGCGGTGGCACAGATACGCAGTATTTT.

CDR3 nucleotide sequence: TGTGCCAGCTCGCCGGGACAGGGTAGGGGCTACACCTTC. Protein product: CASSPGQGRGYTF. The chain uses TRBV18 and TRBJ1-2; 9 bases match TRBD1. Germline trimming cut 6 bases from V and 8 bases from J; bases unmatched to any gene: 7. CDR1 is KGHSH and CDR2 is LQKENI in the germline V gene. This CDR3 has 13 residues.

This chain links TRBV12-3 or TRBV12-4 with TRBJ2-1; D is undetermined. The CDR3 consists of 13 residues. Trimming pared 2 bases from V and 8 bases from J, leaving 10 bases between. The CDR3 reads CASSLPPRDEQFF. CDR3 nucleotides: TGTGCCAGCAGTTTACCGCCTAGGGATGAGCAGTTCTTC.